What follows are 10 T cell receptor beta chains derived from one specimen sequenced in a study of blood T cells in healthy people across ages. It was with a sample-barcoded 5' primer and a J-beta primer mix that a second PCR of roughly 7 to 11 cycles was run. MiXCR, run by TCRdb on the 5' RACE reads, gives a single entry per CDR3 protein. The data show around 970,000 distinct CDR3 sequences, approximately 50% seen once. The sequenced sample was blood. These receptors were taken from a woman aged 60-70 years in good health.

The gene calls are TRBV6-2 or TRBV6-3 and TRBJ2-7; TRBD2 might be the D (7 bases). This CDR3 is 14 amino acids long. Germline V gene data show CDR1 as MNHEY and CDR2 as SVGEGT. The V gene lost 6 bases and the J gene lost 3 bases, with 15 bases spanning the gap. CDR3 loop: CASRKNRDYYEQYF. The CDR3 DNA sequence: TGTGCCAGCAGAAAAAACAGGGACTACTACGAGCAGTACTTC.

This chain joins TRBV4-2 and TRBJ2-2; D gene uncertain. V lost 0 bases to trimming and J lost 3 bases, with 8 bases between them. The V gene's germline CDR1 is LGHNA and CDR2 YNFKEQ. This CDR3 region has 15 residues. CDR3 amino acids: CASSQDLLHTGELFF. The CDR3 nucleotides read TGTGCCAGCAGCCAAGATCTACTTCACACCGGGGAGCTGTTTTTT.

The V gene is TRBV20-1, the J gene TRBJ1-2; a possible D gene is TRBD1 (5 bases). CDR3 length: 12 amino acids. Deletions cut 6 bases from V and 6 bases from J, with 14 bases between. Germline CDR1 DFQATT, CDR2 SNEGSKA (reference sequence). For the CDR3, the DNA is TGCAGTGCCCCTTCACCAGGGAATGGCTACACCTTC. This codes for CSAPSPGNGYTF.

V is TRBV12-3 or TRBV12-4 and J is TRBJ2-7; 7 bases map to TRBD2. Matching the DNA end better, TRBJ2-5 makes the J call doubtful. The CDR3 extends over 15 amino acids. CDR3 DNA sequence: TGTGCCAGCAGTTTGTCTGGGGAATGGGGGGGGACCCAGTACTTC. This sequence encodes CASSLSGEWGGTQYF.

The genes are TRBV2 and TRBJ2-7; no clear D gene. The CDR3 consists of 14 residues. With 6 bases removed from V and 7 bases from J, the gap between germline ends came to 19 bases. CDR1 and CDR2 from the germline V gene are SNHLY and FYNNEI. CDR3 DNA sequence: TGTGCCAGCAGCCGAACGAGCGTCTCGGATGAGCAGTACTTC. It specifies CASSRTSVSDEQYF. The full variable domain, with the rest looked up from reference TRBV2 and TRBJ2-7, is EPEVTQTPSHQVTQMGQEVILRCVPISNHLYFYWYRQILGQKVEFLVSFYNNEISEKSEIFDDQFSVERPDGSNFTLKIRSTKLEDSAMYFCASSRTSVSDEQYFGPGTRLTVT.

This clonotype has a handful of counts. The gene calls are TRBV3-1 and TRBJ2-5; D is possibly TRBD2 (5 bases). The germline V gene encodes CDR1 LGHDT and CDR2 YNNKEL (reference sequence). Trimming cost V 0 bases and J 7 bases, with 12 bases left between them. The CDR3 runs to 14 residues. The CDR3 reads CASSQDLGSVTQYF. The CDR3 DNA reads as TGTGCCAGCAGCCAAGATCTCGGTAGCGTGACCCAGTACTTC.

This clonotype was seen more than once but under ten times. This chain connects TRBV4-1 to TRBJ1-5, with 9 bases fitting TRBD1. Germline assignment: CDR1 MGHRA and CDR2 YSYEKL. Trimming at V came to 4 bases and at J to 6 bases, leaving 4 bases not matched to a gene. The CDR3 is made up of 14 amino acids. The CDR3 coding sequence is TGCGCCAGCAGCCGGACAGGGGTTGGTCAGCCCCAGCATTTT. Its protein is CASSRTGVGQPQHF.

The J gene is TRBJ1-1, the V gene TRBV4-2, with TRBD1 identical over 8 bases. The CDR3 length is 17 residues. CDR1 and CDR2 from the germline V gene are LGHNA and YNFKEQ. V lost 1 base and J lost 1; bases outside the gene matches: 8. CDR3 in amino acids: CASSQGLRTGRNTEAFF. CDR3 DNA: TGTGCCAGCAGCCAAGGTCTGCGGACAGGGAGGAACACTGAAGCTTTCTTT.

The chain uses TRBV20-1 and TRBJ2-5; D perhaps matches TRBD2 (5 bases). In germline, CDR1 is DFQATT, CDR2 SNEGSKA (reference sequence). The CDR3 contains 13 residues. The CDR3 DNA follows: TGCAGCCCCGGGGAGAACGCGCGGGAGACCCAGTACTTC. It translates to CSPGENARETQYF.

The table lists this clonotype with a few counts. The CDR3 sequence is CASSLVGQPEETQYF. In DNA form, the CDR3 reads TGCGCCAGCAGCTTAGTAGGCCAGCCGGAGGAGACCCAGTACTTC. The chain couples TRBV5-1 to TRBJ2-7; no definite D call. TRBJ2-5 explains the end of the DNA better; the J call may be wrong. CDR3 length: 15 amino acids. CDR1 is SGHRS and CDR2 is YFSETQ in the germline V gene.